This T cell receptor beta chain was sequenced for a study of blood T cell repertoires in COVID-19. Authors' analysis steps: Cell counts per sample came from amplifying reference gene primers. Clones were sequenced by immunoSEQ multiplex PCR, and TCRdb holds only the in-frame ones, with some missing. The V and J calls and the clone size are those of that table, but D and trimming were determined from the DNA. The sample lists fewer than 200,000 clones, roughly four fifths occurring once. CDR1 and CDR2 from the germline V gene are SEHNR and FQNEAQ (reference sequence). V was clipped by 1 base and J by 6 bases, with 6 bases between them. CDR3 size: 12 residues.

This sequence originates from a woman between 65 and 79 years old with COVID-19, enrolled during active disease. Sequenced input: peripheral blood. The chain couples TRBV7-9 to TRBJ1-2; TRBD1 is a possible D gene (5 bases). The chain's CDR3 is CASSLEGDGYTF. The CDR3 DNA reads as TGTGCCAGCAGCTTAGAAGGGGATGGCTACACCTTC.